A selection of T cell receptor beta chains follows, all from one sample in a study of T cell responses to AZD1222 COVID-19 vaccine. Assay: immunoSEQ multiplex PCR; the TCRdb copy retains only in-frame clones and omits some. Of 150,000 or so clones listed, 89% are singletons. The material sequenced was peripheral blood, taken on day 0 of AZD1222 vaccination. The origin of the receptors is an adult in good health. Both conserved end residues are part of each CDR3. The order of the fields is V gene, J gene, clone size, D gene, CDR3 DNA, CDR3 protein. D genes are given only for firm matches. The size of a clone is reported for some rows only, either as once, few or many, or as a class for expanded clones.

v_call: TRBV2
j_call: TRBJ1-2
clone_size: few
d_call: .
cdr3_nt: TGTGCCAGCACCAAAAAGACGTCGAGGGCGATAGATGGCTACACCTTC
cdr3_aa: CASTKKTSRAIDGYTF

v_call: TRBV7-2
j_call: TRBJ2-7
clone_size: .
d_call: .
cdr3_nt: TGTGCCAGCAGCTTGCCCTCTGGTCCCTACGAGCAGTACTTC
cdr3_aa: CASSLPSGPYEQYF

v_call: TRBV5-1
j_call: TRBJ1-2
clone_size: .
d_call: TRBD1
cdr3_nt: TGCGCCAGCAGCTCGACAGGGGATCGAATGTGGACCTTC
cdr3_aa: CASSSTGDRMWTF

v_call: TRBV7-2
j_call: TRBJ2-1
clone_size: .
d_call: .
cdr3_nt: TGTGCCAGCAGCCCGGCGGGGAGATCCTACAATGAGCAGTTCTTC
cdr3_aa: CASSPAGRSYNEQFF

v_call: TRBV4-1
j_call: TRBJ1-6
clone_size: .
d_call: .
cdr3_nt: TGCGCCAGCAGCCCCGGTTTGGGACATATAAATTCACCCCTCCACTTT
cdr3_aa: CASSPGLGHINSPLHF

v_call: TRBV12-3/TRBV12-4
j_call: TRBJ1-5
clone_size: .
d_call: .
cdr3_nt: TGTGCCAGCAGTACCGATTCGAGGCCCCAGCATTTT
cdr3_aa: CASSTDSRPQHF

v_call: TRBV27
j_call: TRBJ1-2
clone_size: .
d_call: .
cdr3_nt: TGTGCCAGCAGTTTCAGGGTGGGGTATGGCTACACCTTC
cdr3_aa: CASSFRVGYGYTF

v_call: TRBV4-2
j_call: TRBJ2-7
clone_size: .
d_call: .
cdr3_nt: TGTGCCAGCAGCCAAGAGGAGGGAGAGTCCTACGAGCAGTACTTC
cdr3_aa: CASSQEEGESYEQYF

v_call: TRBV7-2
j_call: TRBJ2-2
clone_size: .
d_call: .
cdr3_nt: TGTGCCAGCAGCCCAAGGGGGGGAACCGGGGAGCTGTTTTTT
cdr3_aa: CASSPRGGTGELFF

v_call: TRBV5-1
j_call: TRBJ2-5
clone_size: .
d_call: .
cdr3_nt: TGCGCCAGCAGTAACGGGCACTTAGGGGAGACCCAGTACTTC
cdr3_aa: CASSNGHLGETQYF

v_call: TRBV7-7
j_call: TRBJ1-6
clone_size: .
d_call: .
cdr3_nt: TGTGCCAGCAGCTCGACAGGTGATTCACCCCTCCACTTT
cdr3_aa: CASSSTGDSPLHF

v_call: TRBV19
j_call: TRBJ1-4
clone_size: .
d_call: .
cdr3_nt: TGTGCCAGTATGCGTGGAGGGTTCGGGAAACTGTTTTTT
cdr3_aa: CASMRGGFGKLFF

v_call: TRBV27
j_call: TRBJ2-4
clone_size: .
d_call: .
cdr3_nt: TGTGCCAGCAGTTTGAGAAACGGGCGGGACATTCAGTACTTC
cdr3_aa: CASSLRNGRDIQYF

v_call: TRBV6-5
j_call: TRBJ1-5
clone_size: .
d_call: .
cdr3_nt: TGTGCCAGCAGTCCCGACAGTAGCAATCAGCCCCAGCATTTT
cdr3_aa: CASSPDSSNQPQHF

v_call: TRBV2
j_call: TRBJ1-4
clone_size: .
d_call: .
cdr3_nt: TGTGCCAGCAGTGATCTGACGGCTAATGAAAAACTGTTTTTT
cdr3_aa: CASSDLTANEKLFF

v_call: TRBV24-1
j_call: TRBJ1-4
clone_size: .
d_call: TRBD1
cdr3_nt: TGTGCCACCAGTGACGTGGGACAGGGGTATGAAAAACTGTTTTTT
cdr3_aa: CATSDVGQGYEKLFF

v_call: TRBV6-4
j_call: TRBJ2-2
clone_size: .
d_call: TRBD1
cdr3_nt: TGTGCCAGCAGTACCGACAGGGGGTCAACCGGGGAGCTGTTTTTT
cdr3_aa: CASSTDRGSTGELFF

v_call: TRBV7-2
j_call: TRBJ1-5
clone_size: .
d_call: .
cdr3_nt: TGTGCCAGCAGCCAGGCAATTTTGGACAATCAGCCCCAGCATTTT
cdr3_aa: CASSQAILDNQPQHF

v_call: TRBV20-1
j_call: TRBJ1-2
clone_size: .
d_call: .
cdr3_nt: TGCAGTGCTAGTCCCACCCTGACGTCGGGCTACACCTTC
cdr3_aa: CSASPTLTSGYTF

v_call: TRBV11-3
j_call: TRBJ1-1
clone_size: .
d_call: .
cdr3_nt: TGTGCCAGCAGCTCACGGTCGAAGGGGAACACTGAAGCTTTCTTT
cdr3_aa: CASSSRSKGNTEAFF

v_call: TRBV6-5
j_call: TRBJ1-2
clone_size: .
d_call: .
cdr3_nt: TGTGCCAGCAGTTACTCTGCGCTAAACTATGGCTACACCTTC
cdr3_aa: CASSYSALNYGYTF

v_call: TRBV30
j_call: TRBJ1-2
clone_size: .
d_call: TRBD1
cdr3_nt: TGTGCCTGGAGTCGGACAGGGGGGTATGGCTACACCTTC
cdr3_aa: CAWSRTGGYGYTF

v_call: TRBV18
j_call: TRBJ1-4
clone_size: .
d_call: .
cdr3_nt: TGTGCCAGCTCATCACTAGCCCGCGCCACTAATGAAAAACTGTTTTTT
cdr3_aa: CASSSLARATNEKLFF

v_call: TRBV18
j_call: TRBJ2-3
clone_size: .
d_call: TRBD2
cdr3_nt: TGTGCCAGCTCACCAGAGCGGGACCGCACAGATACGCAGTATTTT
cdr3_aa: CASSPERDRTDTQYF

v_call: TRBV4-1
j_call: TRBJ2-7
clone_size: .
d_call: .
cdr3_nt: TGCGCCAGCAGCCAAGGCCCCCGTCCGCAGGGAGCCTACGAGCAGTACTTC
cdr3_aa: CASSQGPRPQGAYEQYF

v_call: TRBV15
j_call: TRBJ1-2
clone_size: .
d_call: .
cdr3_nt: TGTGCCACCAGCAGACAAGGGGTGGAAGGCTACACCTTC
cdr3_aa: CATSRQGVEGYTF

v_call: TRBV19
j_call: TRBJ1-1
clone_size: .
d_call: .
cdr3_nt: TGTGCCAGTAGTATCGGGCCGAAAACTGAAGCTTTCTTT
cdr3_aa: CASSIGPKTEAFF

v_call: TRBV7-9
j_call: TRBJ1-1
clone_size: .
d_call: .
cdr3_nt: TGTGCCAGCAGCTCAGGTAATGGCCGGAGGAACACTGAAGCTTTCTTT
cdr3_aa: CASSSGNGRRNTEAFF

v_call: TRBV3-1/TRBV3-2
j_call: TRBJ2-3
clone_size: .
d_call: TRBD2
cdr3_nt: TGTGCCAGCACCCCCAGGAGGGTAGCGGGAGGGCCCGCAGATACGCAGTATTTT
cdr3_aa: CASTPRRVAGGPADTQYF

v_call: TRBV12-2
j_call: TRBJ1-1
clone_size: .
d_call: .
cdr3_nt: TGTGCAAGTCGCTTACGGGACGACCCGAGGACTGAAGCTTTCTTT
cdr3_aa: CASRLRDDPRTEAFF

v_call: TRBV6-5
j_call: TRBJ2-1
clone_size: few
d_call: .
cdr3_nt: TGTGCCAGCTCAGAGGAGGAGCGATCGAATGAGCAGTTCTTC
cdr3_aa: CASSEEERSNEQFF

v_call: TRBV27
j_call: TRBJ1-2
clone_size: once
d_call: .
cdr3_nt: TGTGCCAGCAGTCGCCAGACAGGATCCTATGGCTACACCTTC
cdr3_aa: CASSRQTGSYGYTF

v_call: TRBV5-1
j_call: TRBJ2-5
clone_size: .
d_call: TRBD1
cdr3_nt: TGCGCCAGCAGCTACACAGGGGGCCAAGCAGAGACCCAGTACTTC
cdr3_aa: CASSYTGGQAETQYF